This TCR beta chain was captured in a study of T cell repertoires in cytomegalovirus infection. For the study at large: Selection of CMV epitopes for the study included recently identified HLA-C-restricted and well-studied HLA-B-restricted ones. The public TCR beta signatures pointed to both CMV infection and matching HLA type.

CDR1 and CDR2 (germline): SGHTA, FQGNSA. Trimming pared 1 base from V and 5 bases from J, leaving 7 bases between. This CDR3 comprises 13 residues. Via MiXCR, TCRdb re-called the reads, giving one row per CDR3 protein. The sample shows 450,000 to 600,000 distinct CDR3 sequences, approximately 46% of them seen only once. This clonotype has ten or more counts. As yet, its antigen is unknown. Study findings and constraints: What dominated the ex vivo response were HLA-C-restricted CMV-specific TCR beta clonotypes. Accumulated public TCR beta family frequency recognized individuals carrying CMV together with the relevant HLA.

This clonotype was obtained from a human donor in good health (CMV status not recorded). Some clones in this sample may be carry-over from other donors' samples. The starting material was cultured PBMCs, obtained from culture after CMV antigen stimulation. The J gene is TRBJ2-3, the V gene TRBV7-2; D gene ambiguous. This CDR3 is CASSLGVLDTQYF. CDR3 coding DNA: TGTGCCAGCAGCTTAGGAGTCCTAGATACGCAGTATTTT.